This TCR beta chain was captured in a study of CXCR4 blockade with PD-1 therapy in pancreatic cancer. This CDR3 has 12 residues. The germline gives CDR1 GTSNPN, CDR2 SVGIG (reference sequence). The V gene lost 5 bases and the J gene lost 3 bases, with 10 bases spanning the gap. This clone was observed a handful of times. The protocol was immunoSEQ multiplex PCR, while the TCRdb copy is restricted to in-frame clones and leaves out a portion. Of 5,200 or so clones listed, less than 70% are singletons. The sample taken for sequencing was tumor tissue. This TCR came from a human donor with pancreatic ductal adenocarcinoma. The V call is TRBV30, the J call TRBJ1-1, with a tentative D call TRBD1 (5 bases). The CDR3 coding sequence is TGTGCCTGGGCCAAAGGGGACACTGAAGCTTTCTTT. It codes for CAWAKGDTEAFF.